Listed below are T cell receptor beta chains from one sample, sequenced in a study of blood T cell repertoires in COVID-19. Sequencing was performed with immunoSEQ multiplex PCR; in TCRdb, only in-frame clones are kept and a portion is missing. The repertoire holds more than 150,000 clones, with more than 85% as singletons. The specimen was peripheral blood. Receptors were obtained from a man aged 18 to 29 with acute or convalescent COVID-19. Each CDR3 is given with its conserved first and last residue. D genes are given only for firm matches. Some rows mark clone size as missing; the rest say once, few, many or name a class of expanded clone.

cdr3_nt: TGTGCCAGCAGCACAACGACAGGGGAGAACACCGGGGAGCTGTTTTTT
cdr3_aa: CASSTTTGENTGELFF
clone_size: .
j_call: TRBJ2-2
v_call: TRBV2
d_call: TRBD1

cdr3_nt: TGTGCCAGCAGCTCCCCCGGGACAGGCAAGAACAATGAGCAGTTCTTC
cdr3_aa: CASSSPGTGKNNEQFF
clone_size: .
j_call: TRBJ2-1
v_call: TRBV28
d_call: TRBD1

cdr3_nt: TGTGCCAGTAGTGAGGCAGATAGCAATCAGCCCCAGCATTTT
cdr3_aa: CASSEADSNQPQHF
clone_size: .
j_call: TRBJ1-5
v_call: TRBV19
d_call: .

cdr3_nt: TGTGCCAGCAGCAAAGAACGCAGGGGGGTAGAGACCCAGTACTTC
cdr3_aa: CASSKERRGVETQYF
clone_size: .
j_call: TRBJ2-5
v_call: TRBV21-1
d_call: .

cdr3_nt: TGTGCCAGCAGTGAATCCTTGTTAGGCCGTAGGGGTAGCAATCAGCCCCAGCATTTT
cdr3_aa: CASSESLLGRRGSNQPQHF
clone_size: .
j_call: TRBJ1-5
v_call: TRBV2
d_call: .

cdr3_nt: TGTGCCAGCGCAAGGACTAGCGGGGCCCGCAATGAGCAGTTCTTC
cdr3_aa: CASARTSGARNEQFF
clone_size: .
j_call: TRBJ2-1
v_call: TRBV2
d_call: TRBD2

cdr3_nt: TGTGCCAGCAGTCCCCTAAGCAATCAGCCCCAGCATTTT
cdr3_aa: CASSPLSNQPQHF
clone_size: .
j_call: TRBJ1-5
v_call: TRBV6-5
d_call: .

cdr3_nt: TGCGCCAGCAGCCAAGTCAGGGGCGTATCGGAAGAGACCCAGTACTTC
cdr3_aa: CASSQVRGVSEETQYF
clone_size: .
j_call: TRBJ2-5
v_call: TRBV4-1
d_call: .

cdr3_nt: TGTGCCAGCAGTCAAGGACTAGCGGTGGGTCTAGATACGCAGTATTTT
cdr3_aa: CASSQGLAVGLDTQYF
clone_size: .
j_call: TRBJ2-3
v_call: TRBV28
d_call: TRBD2

cdr3_nt: TGTGCCAGCAGCTTAAACGAGCGGGGGTTAGATACGCAGTATTTT
cdr3_aa: CASSLNERGLDTQYF
clone_size: .
j_call: TRBJ2-3
v_call: TRBV11-2
d_call: TRBD2

cdr3_nt: TGTGCCAGCAGCTTCCAAACGACAGGGGAGAACACTGAAGCTTTCTTT
cdr3_aa: CASSFQTTGENTEAFF
clone_size: .
j_call: TRBJ1-1
v_call: TRBV7-9
d_call: TRBD1

cdr3_nt: TGTGCCAGCAAAGCGGACCAGGTCTACTATGGCTACACCTTC
cdr3_aa: CASKADQVYYGYTF
clone_size: .
j_call: TRBJ1-2
v_call: TRBV28
d_call: .

cdr3_nt: TGTGCCAGTAGTATAGATCAGGGAAAAATGTGGGTCGGCAATCAGCCCCAGCATTTT
cdr3_aa: CASSIDQGKMWVGNQPQHF
clone_size: few
j_call: TRBJ1-5
v_call: TRBV19
d_call: .

cdr3_nt: TGTGCCAGCAGCTTAGGGGGGGGGACCGGTGGGACTGAAGCTTTCTTT
cdr3_aa: CASSLGGGTGGTEAFF
clone_size: many
j_call: TRBJ1-1
v_call: TRBV7-7
d_call: .

cdr3_nt: TGTGCCACCAGCGAACTAGCGGGGGGCACAGATACGCAGTATTTT
cdr3_aa: CATSELAGGTDTQYF
clone_size: .
j_call: TRBJ2-3
v_call: TRBV15
d_call: TRBD2

cdr3_nt: TGCGCCAGCAGCCAAGATGGAAGGGAGGGTCAGCCCCAGCATTTT
cdr3_aa: CASSQDGREGQPQHF
clone_size: .
j_call: TRBJ1-5
v_call: TRBV4-1
d_call: .

cdr3_nt: TGTGCCAGCAGCCCCGGTTGGCAGGGCGGAGAGACCCAGTACTTC
cdr3_aa: CASSPGWQGGETQYF
clone_size: .
j_call: TRBJ2-5
v_call: TRBV7-9
d_call: .

cdr3_nt: TGTGCCAGCAGCCCCTCAGGGGGCAGCAATCAGCCCCAGCATTTT
cdr3_aa: CASSPSGGSNQPQHF
clone_size: .
j_call: TRBJ1-5
v_call: TRBV5-6
d_call: TRBD1

cdr3_nt: TGTGCCACCAGTGATCCCCAGGGGGGAGTAGATACGCAGTATTTT
cdr3_aa: CATSDPQGGVDTQYF
clone_size: .
j_call: TRBJ2-3
v_call: TRBV24-1
d_call: .

cdr3_nt: TGTGCCAGCAGTTACCTTGGACAGCCCCAGCCCCAGCATTTT
cdr3_aa: CASSYLGQPQPQHF
clone_size: few
j_call: TRBJ1-5
v_call: TRBV6-5
d_call: .

cdr3_nt: TGTGCCAGCAGGCCGACAGGGCGGAATTCACCCCTCCACTTT
cdr3_aa: CASRPTGRNSPLHF
clone_size: .
j_call: TRBJ1-6
v_call: TRBV11-2
d_call: TRBD1

cdr3_nt: TGTGCCAGCAGTTACTTGGCGGCGAACACTGAAGCTTTCTTT
cdr3_aa: CASSYLAANTEAFF
clone_size: .
j_call: TRBJ1-1
v_call: TRBV6-2/TRBV6-3
d_call: .

cdr3_nt: TGTGCCACCAGCAGAGATCGGGTGACTAGCATGTCTGAGCAGTTCTTC
cdr3_aa: CATSRDRVTSMSEQFF
clone_size: .
j_call: TRBJ2-1
v_call: TRBV15
d_call: TRBD2

cdr3_nt: TGCAGCGTTGAACTAACAGGGGGCGCTTATGGCTACACCTTC
cdr3_aa: CSVELTGGAYGYTF
clone_size: .
j_call: TRBJ1-2
v_call: TRBV29-1
d_call: TRBD1

cdr3_nt: TGTGCCAGCGCGGACAGGGGGTCGGCTAATGAAAAACTGTTTTTT
cdr3_aa: CASADRGSANEKLFF
clone_size: .
j_call: TRBJ1-4
v_call: TRBV6-5
d_call: TRBD1

cdr3_nt: TGTGCCAGCAGTGCGACAGGGGGGGGAATCGCTGAAGCTTTCTTT
cdr3_aa: CASSATGGGIAEAFF
clone_size: .
j_call: TRBJ1-1
v_call: TRBV2
d_call: TRBD1

cdr3_nt: TGTGCCAGCATCAACGGACAGAATAATGAAAAACTGTTTTTT
cdr3_aa: CASINGQNNEKLFF
clone_size: .
j_call: TRBJ1-4
v_call: TRBV6-5
d_call: .

cdr3_nt: TGTGCCAGCAGCGAAAGACAGGGCCCCTACGAGCAGTACTTC
cdr3_aa: CASSERQGPYEQYF
clone_size: .
j_call: TRBJ2-7
v_call: TRBV9
d_call: TRBD1

cdr3_nt: TGCAGTAGAATGACAGCCTATGGCTACACCTTC
cdr3_aa: CSRMTAYGYTF
clone_size: .
j_call: TRBJ1-2
v_call: TRBV20-1
d_call: .

cdr3_nt: TGTGCCAGTAGTATATATGGGCGGGAGGGAAACACTGAAGCTTTCTTT
cdr3_aa: CASSIYGREGNTEAFF
clone_size: .
j_call: TRBJ1-1
v_call: TRBV19
d_call: .

cdr3_nt: TGTGCCAGCAGCCTAGGCAGGGCCGGCACAGATACGCAGTATTTT
cdr3_aa: CASSLGRAGTDTQYF
clone_size: .
j_call: TRBJ2-3
v_call: TRBV7-2
d_call: .

cdr3_nt: TGTGCCATCAGGGGGACAGCGGGTAATGAAAAACTGTTTTTT
cdr3_aa: CAIRGTAGNEKLFF
clone_size: .
j_call: TRBJ1-4
v_call: TRBV10-3
d_call: TRBD1

cdr3_nt: TGTGCCAGCAGCCAAGACAGGGGGCCCACGTGGAATGGCTACACCTTC
cdr3_aa: CASSQDRGPTWNGYTF
clone_size: .
j_call: TRBJ1-2
v_call: TRBV3-1/TRBV3-2
d_call: TRBD1

cdr3_nt: TGTGCCAGCAGCTTGGTTGGAGGGGCCTACTATGGCTACACCTTC
cdr3_aa: CASSLVGGAYYGYTF
clone_size: .
j_call: TRBJ1-2
v_call: TRBV5-5
d_call: .